Listed below are T cell receptor beta chains from one sample, sequenced in a study of T cells of healthy individuals. One entry per CDR3 protein results from TCRdb running MiXCR on the 5' RACE reads. This table holds about 82,000 distinct CDR3 sequences, more than 4.5% found once. The origin of the receptors is a female donor in good health. The CDR3 runs from the conserved cysteine through the conserved F or W. Fields, in order: clone size, D gene, J gene, V gene, CDR3 protein, CDR3 DNA. The D gene is left open where the match is weak. Some rows mark clone size as missing; the rest say once, few, many or name a class of expanded clone.

>many|-|TRBJ2-7|TRBV7-8
CASSLGRGEQYF
TGTGCCAGCAGCTTAGGGAGAGGGGAGCAGTACTTC
>many|TRBD1|TRBJ2-1|TRBV3-1
CASSLQGAHNEQFF
TGTGCCAGCAGTCTACAGGGGGCCCACAATGAGCAGTTCTTC
>many|TRBD2|TRBJ2-3|TRBV7-9
CASSLGLADTDTQYF
TGTGCCAGCAGCCTGGGACTAGCGGACACAGATACGCAGTATTTT
>few|-|TRBJ1-5|TRBV28
CASTRPATNQPQHF
TGTGCCAGCACGCGTCCGGCTACGAATCAGCCCCAGCATTTT
>-|TRBD2|TRBJ2-2|TRBV29-1
CSVVVLAGTTRTGELFF
TGCAGCGTTGTAGTGCTAGCGGGGACGACCCGCACCGGGGAGCTGTTTTTT
>many|-|TRBJ2-7|TRBV10-3
CAISDKNGGEQYF
TGTGCCATCAGCGACAAAAATGGGGGGGAGCAGTACTTC
>few|TRBD1|TRBJ2-5|TRBV7-9
CASSSPGQGEETQYF
TGTGCCAGCAGCTCGCCGGGACAGGGGGAAGAGACCCAGTACTTC
>-|TRBD1|TRBJ2-3|TRBV12-3/TRBV12-4
CASSPSTGGDTQYF
TGTGCCAGCAGTCCCTCAACAGGGGGCGATACGCAGTATTTT
>-|-|TRBJ1-6|TRBV20-1
CSARRRANSYNSPLHF
TGCAGTGCTAGAAGGAGGGCCAACTCCTATAATTCACCCCTCCACTTT
>-|TRBD1|TRBJ1-4|TRBV27
CATALGTGGEREKLFF
TGTGCCACCGCGCTCGGGACAGGGGGCGAGCGAGAAAAACTGTTTTTT
>many|TRBD1|TRBJ2-5|TRBV7-8
CASTPDRIERETQYF
TGTGCCAGCACCCCGGACAGGATCGAGAGAGAGACCCAGTACTTC
>many|-|TRBJ1-2|TRBV3-1
CASSQLGREFDGYTF
TGTGCCAGCAGCCAACTCGGCAGGGAATTCGATGGCTACACCTTC
>few|-|TRBJ1-2|TRBV4-3
CASSQDREGWMNGYTF
TGCGCCAGCAGCCAAGATCGAGAGGGTTGGATGAATGGCTACACCTTC
>few|TRBD2|TRBJ2-1|TRBV9
CASSGPTVPGLAGGRYNEQFF
TGTGCCAGCAGCGGACCGACAGTGCCGGGACTAGCGGGAGGGCGGTACAATGAGCAGTTCTTC
>many|TRBD1|TRBJ2-5|TRBV29-1
CSVEVTGPETQYF
TGCAGCGTTGAGGTGACAGGGCCTGAGACCCAGTACTTC
>-|-|TRBJ1-1|TRBV30
CAWTGVLATEAFF
TGTGCCTGGACAGGGGTTCTCGCCACTGAAGCTTTCTTT
>few|TRBD1|TRBJ1-2|TRBV27
CASSFHRGLTHNGYTF
TGTGCCAGCAGTTTCCACAGGGGGTTGACTCACAATGGCTACACCTTC
>many|-|TRBJ2-1|TRBV19
CASSTYYNEQFF
TGTGCCAGTAGTACCTACTACAATGAGCAGTTCTTC
>few|-|TRBJ2-1|TRBV27
CASSLSPYNEQFF
TGTGCCAGCAGTTTATCCCCCTACAATGAGCAGTTCTTC
>many|-|TRBJ1-1|TRBV5-1
CASSLEQAILHTEAFF
TGCGCCAGCAGCTTGGAACAGGCGATCTTGCACACTGAAGCTTTCTTT
>many|-|TRBJ2-7|TRBV7-9
CASSDGSQGKIRQYF
TGTGCCAGCAGCGACGGGAGCCAGGGAAAAATCCGGCAGTACTTC
>-|-|TRBJ2-3|TRBV28
CASSPAGRTGTDTQYF
TGTGCCAGCAGCCCCGCGGGGCGTACGGGCACAGATACGCAGTATTTT
>many|-|TRBJ1-1|TRBV20-1
CSAAQGQNTEAFF
TGCAGTGCCGCACAGGGACAGAACACTGAAGCTTTCTTT
>many|-|TRBJ2-3|TRBV6-6
CASSYSGTFTDTQYF
TGTGCCAGCAGTTACTCCGGGACATTCACAGATACGCAGTATTTT
>many|-|TRBJ2-5|TRBV2
CASSGIDSALGDQETQYF
TGTGCCAGCAGTGGAATCGACAGTGCCTTAGGGGACCAAGAGACCCAGTACTTC
>once|-|TRBJ2-7|TRBV12-3/TRBV12-4
CASSLGQSGEQYF
TGTGCCAGCAGTTTAGGACAGTCGGGCGAGCAGTACTTC
>-|-|TRBJ2-7|TRBV20-1
CSARDRLTRGEQYF
TGCAGTGCTAGGGACCGATTAACACGGGGCGAGCAGTACTTC
>many|TRBD1|TRBJ2-4|TRBV6-4
CASPTRTGGTKNIQYF
TGTGCCAGCCCAACCCGGACAGGGGGGACCAAAAACATTCAGTACTTC
>many|-|TRBJ1-6|TRBV20-1
CSARDRRGNSPLHF
TGCAGTGCTAGAGATCGGAGGGGAAATTCACCCCTCCACTTT
>many|TRBD2|TRBJ2-3|TRBV7-2
CASSRAGGIDTQYF
TGTGCCAGCAGCCGAGCGGGAGGAATAGATACGCAGTATTTT
>few|TRBD1|TRBJ1-3|TRBV7-9
CASSLSTGGEDGNTIYF
TGTGCCAGCAGCTTATCCACAGGGGGCGAAGATGGAAACACCATATATTTT
>many|-|TRBJ1-5|TRBV18
CASSPPGTPSNQPQHF
TGTGCCAGCTCACCACCGGGGACACCAAGCAATCAGCCCCAGCATTTT
>-|-|TRBJ1-2|TRBV5-4
CASSLGGVDGYTF
TGTGCCAGCAGCTTGGGGGGAGTCGATGGCTACACCTTC
>few|TRBD1|TRBJ1-1|TRBV27
CASSSPGQGSTEAFF
TGTGCCAGCAGTTCTCCGGGACAGGGTAGCACTGAAGCTTTCTTT
>few|TRBD1|TRBJ1-5|TRBV30
CAWSARTGFQPQHF
TGTGCCTGGAGTGCACGGACAGGGTTTCAGCCCCAGCATTTT
>many|TRBD2|TRBJ2-2|TRBV13
CASRAGGLTGELFF
TGTGCCAGCAGAGCGGGAGGGCTCACCGGGGAGCTGTTTTTT
>few|-|TRBJ2-1|TRBV4-2
CASSQGPGRDNEQFF
TGTGCCAGCAGCCAAGGGCCCGGACGGGACAATGAGCAGTTCTTC
>many|-|TRBJ1-2|TRBV13
CASSLGTETYGYTF
TGTGCCAGCAGCTTAGGGACTGAGACCTATGGCTACACCTTC
>-|TRBD1|TRBJ2-4|TRBV5-1
CASSWTGSKNIQYF
TGCGCCAGCAGCTGGACAGGGTCGAAAAACATTCAGTACTTC
>few|TRBD1|TRBJ1-1|TRBV18
CASSPPGTGGLNTEAFF
TGTGCCAGCTCACCTCCGGGGACAGGGGGATTGAACACTGAAGCTTTCTTT
>many|TRBD2|TRBJ2-5|TRBV19
CASRQLAGQETQYF
TGTGCCAGTAGACAACTAGCGGGCCAAGAGACCCAGTACTTC
>many|TRBD2|TRBJ2-5|TRBV4-1
CASSQTYGLALETQYF
TGCGCCAGCAGCCAGACGTACGGACTAGCGTTGGAGACCCAGTACTTC
>many|-|TRBJ1-5|TRBV7-9
CASSRNAGTYSNQPQHF
TGTGCCAGCAGCCGAAACGCAGGGACCTATAGCAATCAGCCCCAGCATTTT
>few|-|TRBJ2-2|TRBV14
CANETATNTGELFF
TGTGCCAACGAAACCGCGACGAACACCGGGGAGCTGTTTTTT
>few|TRBD1|TRBJ2-1|TRBV5-4
CASSSDRGNEQFF
TGTGCCAGCAGCTCGGACAGGGGAAATGAGCAGTTCTTC
>few|-|TRBJ1-3|TRBV6-1
CASSEVTGNTIYF
TGTGCCAGCAGTGAAGTGACTGGAAACACCATATATTTT
>few|TRBD1|TRBJ1-1|TRBV15
CATSNNPSTGDTEAFF
TGTGCCACCAGCAATAATCCGAGCACAGGGGACACTGAAGCTTTCTTT
>many|-|TRBJ2-7|TRBV20-1
CSAADPPEQYF
TGCAGTGCTGCGGACCCTCCGGAGCAGTACTTC
>many|-|TRBJ1-5|TRBV24-1
CATSPSGGQPQHF
TGTGCCACCAGCCCTTCGGGGGGTCAGCCCCAGCATTTT
>many|TRBD2|TRBJ2-5|TRBV20-1
CSGTSGRNQETQYF
TGCAGCGGGACTAGCGGGAGAAACCAAGAGACCCAGTACTTC
>many|TRBD1|TRBJ1-6|TRBV7-2
CASSFSGTEPNSPLHF
TGTGCCAGCAGCTTTTCCGGGACAGAACCGAATTCACCCCTCCACTTT